What follows are 9 T cell receptor beta chains derived from one specimen sequenced in a study of control samples from healthy donors and cancer patients. Clones were read by immunoSEQ multiplex PCR, and TCRdb kept only the in-frame ones, dropping some. The repertoire consists of 130,000 to 150,000 clones, with more than 85% occurring once and the leading ten covering 3.2%. Sequenced input: blood. Receptors originate from a young man in good health.

DNA of the CDR3: TGTGCCAGCAGTTCCGGGGGGGACAACTATGGCTACACCTTC. Amino acids: CASSSGGDNYGYTF. The V call is TRBV28, the J call TRBJ1-2; TRBD1 might be the D (5 bases). The length of the CDR3 is 14 residues. Trimming shortened V by 4 bases and J by 2 bases, and 11 bases separated the two germline ends. Looked up from germline, CDR1 is MDHEN and CDR2 is SYDVKM.

The chain joins TRBV21-1 to TRBJ2-1. TRBV21-1 constitutes a pseudogene. This CDR3 spans 14 amino acids. This CDR3 reads CASSRGGGSNEQFF. The CDR3 coding sequence is TGTGCCAGCAGCCGAGGGGGAGGTTCCAATGAGCAGTTCTTC.

The chain couples TRBV18 to TRBJ2-5; D unclear. Germline V gene sequence: CDR1 KGHSH, CDR2 LQKENI. Trimming removed 3 bases at V and 5 bases at J, with 10 bases between. The CDR3 contains 13 residues. The DNA for the CDR3 is TGTGCCAGCTCACCCCATCAATCTGAGACCCAGTACTTC. Translating it yields CASSPHQSETQYF.

This clone is medium-sized. The chain joins TRBV28 to TRBJ2-2, with 9 bases aligning to TRBD1. The CDR3 loop spans 16 amino acids. Unmatched junction bases numbered 6, after V lost 2 bases and J lost 5 bases. Germline lookup yields CDR1 MDHEN and CDR2 SYDVKM. CDR3 nucleotides: TGTGCCAGCAGTTTAACAGGGGGCGGTCAGACCGGGGAGCTGTTTTTT. It translates to CASSLTGGGQTGELFF.

This clone was detected only a few times. J is TRBJ2-7 and V is TRBV7-2; 13 nucleotides align to TRBD2. Per germline, CDR1 SGHTA and CDR2 FQGNSA. CDR3 length equals 16 residues. V shed 4 bases, J shed 4 bases, and the junction held 7 bases outside the gene matches. This CDR3 is CASSSLGLAGKYEQYF. The CDR3 nucleotides are TGTGCCAGCAGCTCACTGGGACTAGCGGGGAAATACGAGCAGTACTTC.

The chain joins TRBV28 to TRBJ1-4, with 11 bases lining up with TRBD1. Germline loops: CDR1 MDHEN, CDR2 SYDVKM. This CDR3 comprises 15 residues. With 2 bases clipped from V and 6 bases from J, the junction kept 2 bases outside the gene matches. CDR3 sequence reads: CASSLRDRGDEKLFF. The CDR3 DNA reads as TGTGCCAGCAGTTTAAGGGACAGGGGGGATGAAAAACTGTTTTTT.

This chain links TRBV9 with TRBJ2-7; D is perhaps TRBD2 (5 bases). The CDR3 runs to 14 residues. The germline V gene has CDR1 SGDLS and CDR2 YYNGEE. V was clipped by 0 bases and J by 3 bases, with 10 bases between them. The CDR3 DNA is TGTGCCAGCAGCGTAGGCCCCGGGAACTACGAGCAGTACTTC. Protein product: CASSVGPGNYEQYF.

The chain recombines TRBV5-1 with TRBJ1-4; 12 bases are shared with TRBD1. Germline loops: CDR1 SGHRS, CDR2 YFSETQ. This CDR3 comprises 15 residues. V trimming: 7 bases; J trimming: 8 bases; junction bases outside the gene matches: 9. CDR3 sequence reads: CASRRDRGLREKLFF. Here the CDR3 DNA reads TGCGCCAGCCGCCGGGACAGGGGGCTGAGGGAAAAACTGTTTTTT.

This clone came up many times. The V and J genes are TRBV7-9 and TRBJ2-1; 10 nucleotides match TRBD2. The junction had 13 bases not matched to a gene; V was cut back by 6 bases and J by 5 bases. Germline V gene data show CDR1 as SEHNR and CDR2 as FQNEAQ (reference sequence). This CDR3 is 17 amino acids long. The chain's CDR3 is CASRFGVSGGSHNEQFF. As DNA, the CDR3 is TGTGCCAGCAGATTCGGTGTTAGCGGGGGGTCCCACAATGAGCAGTTCTTC.